This T cell receptor beta chain was documented in a study of cytomegalovirus exposure and HLA in healthy donors. Study background: Drawn from HLA-typed donors, 80 million to 95 million unique TCRs were held in an early data release.

General study findings and limits: When analyzed later, a missense DCLRE1C variant was found to be linked to TCR beta V- and J-gene trimming. A later analysis, which compared TCR beta chains of equal frequency, found the HLA-associated ones more clonally expanded. Accurate prediction of HLA-A and HLA-B alleles (for most subjects) was reportedly achieved from TCR beta sequences.

A few counts support this clone. Its antigen is unknown. Both 60 Vbeta primers and 13 Jbeta primers went into the PCR. Generated by immunoSEQ multiplex PCR, the TCRdb table keeps only in-frame clones and is missing some. Counted here are roughly 98,000 clones, roughly 76% occurring once; the ten biggest clones make up about 2.5%. The V gene lost 2 bases and the J gene lost 0 bases, with 9 bases spanning the gap. The CDR3 is 15 amino acids. Germline CDR1 SGHDT, CDR2 YYEEEE. This chain joins TRBV5-6 and TRBJ1-5; the D gene is possibly TRBD1 (6 bases). Sequencing was performed on PBMCs. This receptor was taken from a man in his fifties or sixties in good health and CMV-seronegative. The CDR3 is CASSLGGYSNQPQHF. CDR3 coding DNA: TGTGCCAGCAGCTTAGGGGGATATAGCAATCAGCCCCAGCATTTT.